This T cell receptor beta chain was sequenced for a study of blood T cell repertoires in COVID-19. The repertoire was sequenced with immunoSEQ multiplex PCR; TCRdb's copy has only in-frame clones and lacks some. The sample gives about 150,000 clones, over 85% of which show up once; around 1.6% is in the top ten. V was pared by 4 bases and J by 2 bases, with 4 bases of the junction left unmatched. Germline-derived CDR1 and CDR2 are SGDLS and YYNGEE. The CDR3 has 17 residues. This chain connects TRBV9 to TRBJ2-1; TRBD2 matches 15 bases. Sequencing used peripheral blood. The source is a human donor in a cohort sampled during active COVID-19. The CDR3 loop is CASSLGTSGGPYNEQFF. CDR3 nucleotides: TGTGCCAGCAGCCTTGGGACTAGCGGGGGGCCCTACAATGAGCAGTTCTTC.